These 21 T cell receptor beta chains originate from one sample sequenced in a study of blood T cell repertoires in COVID-19. Repertoires were generated with immunoSEQ multiplex PCR, while TCRdb's copy carries only in-frame clones and drops some. Here the sample spans around 200,000 clones, roughly 80% being singletons. Sequencing was done on a sample of peripheral blood. The origin of the receptors is a woman aged 80 or older with active or convalescent COVID-19.

The V call is TRBV5-6, the J call TRBJ2-1, with D unclear. Trimming took 1 base from V and 7 from J, leaving 9 bases between them. CDR3 length equals 13 residues. CDR1 and CDR2 from the germline V gene are SGHDT and YYEEEE. CDR3 region: CASSLSIRNEQFF. The CDR3 DNA reads as TGTGCCAGCAGCTTGAGTATACGGAATGAGCAGTTCTTC. The full variable domain, completed using reference TRBV5-6 and TRBJ2-1, is DAGVTQSPTHLIKTRGQQVTLRCSPKSGHDTVSWYQQALGQGPQFIFQYYEEEERQRGNFPDRFSGHQFPNYSSELNVNALLLGDSALYLCASSLSIRNEQFFGPGTRLTVL.

V gene TRBV5-1 combines with J gene TRBJ1-4, with 8 bases lining up with TRBD1. This CDR3 has 18 amino acids. Per germline, CDR1 SGHRS and CDR2 YFSETQ. The trim removed 0 bases at V and 7 bases at J, leaving 14 bases unmatched. DNA of the CDR3: TGCGCCAGCAGCTTGGGGGGTCCCGGGACAGGACGAGGTGAAAAACTGTTTTTT. Translated: CASSLGGPGTGRGEKLFF. Variable domain in full (rest from reference TRBV5-1 and TRBJ1-4): KAGVTQTPRYLIKTRGQQVTLSCSPISGHRSVSWYQQTPGQGLQFLFEYFSETQRNKGNFPGRFSGRQFSNSRSEMNVSTLELGDSALYLCASSLGGPGTGRGEKLFFGSGTQLSVL.

J is TRBJ1-5 and V is TRBV19; no clear D. The CDR3 totals 16 residues. Germline V gives CDR1 LNHDA, CDR2 SQIVND (reference sequence). Trimming took off 5 bases at V and 2 bases at J, with 16 bases between the two ends. Written as DNA, the CDR3 is TGTGCCAGTAGTCTTCTCGTTGTCAGCGGCAATCAGCCCCAGCATTTT. It yields the protein CASSLLVVSGNQPQHF.

This clone appeared once. V and J are TRBV6-1 and TRBJ1-2; 9 nucleotides align to TRBD1. The CDR3 is 16 residues long. CDR1 is MNHNS, CDR2 SASEGT, per germline. V dropped 0 bases and J dropped 2; count of bases not matched to a gene: 4. CDR3: CASSEAGQGMNYGYTF. Written as DNA, the CDR3 is TGTGCCAGCAGTGAAGCCGGACAGGGGATGAACTATGGCTACACCTTC.

This rearrangement joins TRBV27 to TRBJ2-7; 8 bases match TRBD1. Trimming took 5 bases from V and 5 from J; bases not matched to a gene: 5. The CDR3 has 13 amino acids. Germline values: CDR1 MNHEY, CDR2 SMNVEV (reference sequence). DNA for the CDR3: TGTGCCAGCAGTCGGGACAGGCGCGACGAGCAGTACTTC. The encoded protein is CASSRDRRDEQYF.

This sequence joins TRBV2 and TRBJ2-1, with a possible D match to TRBD2 (5 bases). V was pared by 6 bases and J by 6 bases, with 9 bases between. CDR3 length equals 12 residues. Per germline, CDR1 SNHLY and CDR2 FYNNEI. The CDR3: CASRVAGNEQFF. The CDR3 nucleotides are TGTGCCAGCAGGGTTGCGGGCAATGAGCAGTTCTTC.

This chain connects TRBV29-1 to TRBJ2-1; 7 bases fit TRBD1. CDR3 size: 13 residues. The V segment lost 7 bases and the J segment 4 bases; nucleotides outside the gene matches: 7. Germline CDR1 SQVTM, CDR2 ANQGSEA. The CDR3 region has the DNA TGCAGCGCCTTAACAGGGGTTTACAATGAGCAGTTCTTC. Translating gives CSALTGVYNEQFF.

This clone was seen a handful of times. The chain is built from TRBV7-6 and TRBJ1-3; weak D call: TRBD1 (5 bases). V lost 2 bases and J 3 bases, leaving 17 bases between the germline ends. The CDR3 is 17 amino acids. Germline loops: CDR1 SGHVS, CDR2 FNYEAQ. The CDR3 DNA follows: TGTGCCAGCAGCTTAACCATTGACAGTACAATTGGAAACACCATATATTTT. Protein sequence: CASSLTIDSTIGNTIYF.

The genes are TRBV23-1 and TRBJ2-2; a weak D match, TRBD2 (5 bases). TRBV23-1 falls under the ORF class, with uncertain function. The V gene lost 3 bases and the J gene lost 6 bases, with 14 bases spanning the gap. The CDR3 covers 15 residues. CDR3 DNA: TGCGCCAGCAGTCATGGTAGAGGGTTCGCCGGGGAGCTGTTTTTT. This translates into CASSHGRGFAGELFF.

In this sample, this clone turned up once. The genes are TRBV9 and TRBJ2-5; 7 bases are a match to TRBD2. The CDR3 is made up of 13 amino acids. The germline gives CDR1 SGDLS, CDR2 YYNGEE. Germline trimming cut 0 bases from V and 4 bases from J; bases unmatched to any gene: 0. The CDR3 region has the DNA TGTGCCAGCAGCGTAGCGGGAGGAGAGACCCAGTACTTC. As protein: CASSVAGGETQYF.

J is TRBJ1-1 and V is TRBV11-3, with D hard to call. The V end was cut by 5 bases, the J end by 0 bases, with 7 bases between. The CDR3 has 13 amino acids. The germline CDR1 and CDR2 sequences are SGHNT and YENEEA. As DNA, the CDR3 is TGTGCCAGCAGCCGCGTGATGAACACTGAAGCTTTCTTT. Amino acids: CASSRVMNTEAFF.

The CDR3 sequence is CASTGDTTGGYTF. Here the CDR3 DNA reads TGTGCCAGCACTGGGGACACAACGGGAGGCTACACCTTC. The chain uses TRBV28 and TRBJ1-2, with D possibly matching TRBD1 (6 bases). V lost 7 bases to trimming and J lost 8 bases, with 17 bases between them. Germline V gives CDR1 MDHEN, CDR2 SYDVKM. This CDR3 is 13 amino acids long.

This chain links TRBV18 with TRBJ2-7; 7 bases are shared with TRBD1. The J segment lost 3 bases and the V segment lost 5 bases, leaving 7 bases of the junction unmatched. Germline CDR1 reads KGHSH; CDR2 reads LQKENI. The CDR3 extends over 14 amino acids. The chain's CDR3 is CASSTRQGHYEQYF. CDR3 in DNA: TGTGCCAGCTCAACAAGACAGGGTCACTACGAGCAGTACTTC.

There are a few counts of this clone. J is TRBJ2-5 and V is TRBV5-1, with 8 bases that match TRBD2. Germline CDR1 is SGHRS and CDR2 is YFSETQ. The CDR3 loop spans 15 amino acids. V was clipped by 4 bases and J by 5 bases; unmatched bases: 10. In DNA form, the CDR3 reads TGCGCCAGCAGCAGGATCCCCACGGGGGGGGAGACCCAGTACTTC. It codes for CASSRIPTGGETQYF.

The chain carries TRBV5-5 and TRBJ2-7; 12 bases line up with TRBD2. CDR1 and CDR2 (germline): SGHKS, YYEKEE (reference sequence). The CDR3 consists of 14 residues. The V segment lost 6 bases and the J segment 4 bases; nucleotides outside the gene matches: 5. Here the CDR3 reads CASMLAGGPYEQYF. The CDR3 DNA follows: TGTGCCAGCATGCTAGCGGGAGGGCCATACGAGCAGTACTTC.

This rearrangement joins TRBV5-4 to TRBJ2-3; D uncertain. The V end lost 4 bases, the J end lost 4 bases, and 10 bases lay between the germline ends. Germline loops: CDR1 SGHNT, CDR2 YYREEE (reference sequence). The CDR3 contains 13 residues. The CDR3: CASSPVSADTQYF. The CDR3 bases are TGTGCCAGCAGCCCAGTCTCCGCAGATACGCAGTATTTT. Using reference TRBV5-4 and TRBJ2-3 for the parts outside the CDR3, the full variable domain is ETGVTQSPTHLIKTRGQQVTLRCSSQSGHNTVSWYQQALGQGPQFIFQYYREEENGRGNFPPRFSGLQFPNYSSELNVNALELDDSALYLCASSPVSADTQYFGPGTRLTVL.

The chain couples TRBV12-5 to TRBJ1-1, with D possibly matching TRBD1 (5 bases). Trimming removed 7 bases from V and 1 base from J, with 10 bases in between. The CDR3 covers 13 residues. The germline CDR1 and CDR2 sequences are LGHNT and FRNRAP. In DNA form, the CDR3 reads TGTGCTAGTGCCCTGGGGGGGAACACTGAAGCTTTCTTT. Translated, it gives CASALGGNTEAFF.

The chain couples TRBV2 to TRBJ1-4; D is undetermined. Germline V gene data show CDR1 as SNHLY and CDR2 as FYNNEI. The CDR3 is made up of 14 amino acids. The V end was cut by 2 bases, the J end by 8 bases, with 12 bases between. CDR3 residues: CASSENSPLEKLFF. In nucleotides, the CDR3 is TGTGCCAGCAGTGAAAATTCCCCCCTCGAAAAACTGTTTTTT.

This chain links TRBV4-2 with TRBJ2-5; 8 bases match TRBD2. Germline CDR1 and CDR2: LGHNA and YNFKEQ. The junction had 3 bases not matched to a gene; V was cut back by 1 base and J by 2 bases. This CDR3 region has 15 residues. The CDR3 bases are TGTGCCAGCAGCCAAGCGGGGGGGGCTCAAGAGACCCAGTACTTC. This gives the protein CASSQAGGAQETQYF.

The chain recombines TRBV11-2 with TRBJ2-1; 10 nucleotides line up with TRBD2. Germline assignment: CDR1 SGHAT and CDR2 FQNNGV. The ends lost 3 bases at V and 1 base at J; junction bases unmatched: 9. CDR3 length equals 18 residues. CDR3 sequence (DNA): TGTGCCAGCAGCTTCGGGGCTAGCGGGAGACAATCCTACAATGAGCAGTTCTTC. Its translation: CASSFGASGRQSYNEQFF.

This clone appeared once. The rearrangement links TRBV5-1 to TRBJ2-3, with D possibly matching TRBD1 (5 bases). Germline CDR1 reads SGHRS; CDR2 reads YFSETQ. V was pared by 2 bases and J by 1 base, with 11 bases between. The CDR3 is 15 residues long. The CDR3 DNA is TGCGCCAGCAGCTTTGGGGCCGAACGCACAGATACGCAGTATTTT. This encodes CASSFGAERTDTQYF.